The 7 T cell receptor beta chains listed next were all sequenced from one sample in a study of cytotoxic CD8 clonotypes in ibrutinib-treated CLL. Sequenced by immunoSEQ multiplex PCR; TCRdb stores in-frame clones only, minus some. This table holds 130,000 or so clones, roughly 80% found once. This material consisted of PBMCs, taken after 12 months of ibrutinib treatment. The receptors were gathered from a human donor with chronic lymphocytic leukemia.

This clone was detected only once. The chain uses TRBV10-3 and TRBJ1-2, with D tentatively TRBD1 (6 bases). This CDR3 is built from 13 residues. V was clipped by 3 bases and J by 4 bases, with 9 bases between them. Germline-derived CDR1 and CDR2 are ENHRY and SYGVKD. This CDR3 is CAISDRGLYGYTF. Here the CDR3 DNA reads TGTGCCATCAGTGACAGGGGACTCTATGGCTACACCTTC.

The chain is built from TRBV5-6 and TRBJ2-7; D tentatively reads TRBD1 or TRBD2 (5 bases each). V lost 4 bases and J lost 3, with 14 bases in between. CDR3 length equals 14 residues. The germline V gene encodes CDR1 SGHDT and CDR2 YYEEEE. The CDR3 bases are TGTGCCAGCAGCCTGGGACCACGAAACTACGAGCAGTACTTC. Translated: CASSLGPRNYEQYF.

This clone was detected only a few times. The chain joins TRBV7-2 to TRBJ2-1, with 8 nucleotides matching TRBD2. J lost 2 bases, V lost 1 base, and 4 bases had no gene match. Germline CDR1 and CDR2: SGHTA and FQGNSA. This CDR3 has 16 residues. CDR3 region: CASSLVGRGAYNEQFF. For the CDR3, the DNA is TGTGCCAGCAGCTTAGTAGGGCGGGGGGCCTACAATGAGCAGTTCTTC.

The chain uses TRBV7-8 and TRBJ1-6; D unresolved. Trimming removed 3 bases from V and 10 bases from J, with 10 bases in between. The CDR3 covers 13 residues. CDR1 and CDR2 (germline): SGHVS, FQNEAQ. CDR3 sequence reads: CASSLRFGSPLHF. The CDR3 DNA reads TGTGCCAGCAGCTTGCGTTTTGGCTCACCCCTCCACTTT.

This rearrangement joins TRBV5-8 to TRBJ1-1, with 10 bases matching TRBD1. Germline V lookup: CDR1 SGHTS, CDR2 YDEGEE. With 0 bases clipped from V and 4 bases from J, the junction kept 0 bases outside the gene matches. The CDR3 has 14 residues. The CDR3 loop reads CASSLGTGGTEAFF. The CDR3 DNA is TGTGCCAGCAGCTTGGGGACAGGGGGCACTGAAGCTTTCTTT. Using reference TRBV5-8 and TRBJ1-1 for the parts outside the CDR3, the full variable domain is EAGVTQSPTHLIKTRGQQATLRCSPISGHTSVYWYQQALGLGLQFLLWYDEGEERNRGNFPPRFSGRQFPNYSSELNVNALELEDSALYLCASSLGTGGTEAFFGQGTRLTVV.

V usage is TRBV9 and J usage is TRBJ2-1, with 11 bases that match TRBD2. The germline gives CDR1 SGDLS, CDR2 YYNGEE. J gave up 6 bases and V 2 bases, and 7 bases lay outside the gene matches. The CDR3 is 16 amino acids. The CDR3 protein is CASSVTGTSGFNEQFF. For the CDR3, the DNA is TGTGCCAGCAGCGTGACCGGGACTAGCGGTTTCAATGAGCAGTTCTTC. Supplemented by reference TRBV9 and TRBJ2-1, the full variable domain reads DSGVTQTPKHLITATGQRVTLRCSPRSGDLSVYWYQQSLDQGLQFLIQYYNGEERAKGNILERFSAQQFPDLHSELNLSSLELGDSALYFCASSVTGTSGFNEQFFGPGTRLTVL.

The chain employs TRBV6-1 and TRBJ1-1; 7 bases are a match to TRBD1. The CDR3 covers 14 residues. Per germline, CDR1 MNHNS and CDR2 SASEGT. J lost 1 base, V lost 6 bases, and 5 bases had no gene match. The CDR3 region has the DNA TGTGCCAGCAGATCCCGGACAGGGAACACTGAAGCTTTCTTT. Encoded protein: CASRSRTGNTEAFF.